This is a list of T cell receptor beta chains from one sample in a study of hypomethylating agent response in myelodysplastic syndrome. The assay was immunoSEQ multiplex PCR, and TCRdb's table has in-frame clones only and misses some. The sample shows about 3,400 clones, 82% of them seen only once. The sample here was bone marrow, taken before or after starting hypomethylating agent treatment for myelodysplastic syndrome (not recorded which). The receptors were sampled from a human donor with myelodysplastic syndrome. The CDR3 runs from the conserved cysteine through the conserved F or W. D genes are given only for firm matches. Clone size is not always given. Where it is, it says once, few, many or a class for expanded clones.

DNA: TGTGCCAGCAGCCCGCGAGGAGGGGGCCGGAACACCGGGGAGCTGTTTTTT
CDR3: CASSPRGGGRNTGELFF
D: NA
J: TRBJ2-2
V: TRBV7-9
size: NA

DNA: TGTGCCAGCAGCTTAAATCCAGGCGGGACCTACGAGCAGTACTTC
CDR3: CASSLNPGGTYEQYF
D: NA
J: TRBJ2-7
V: TRBV7-3
size: once

DNA: TGCGCCAGCAGCTTGATGTACGGGGTAGACACAGATACGCAGTATTTT
CDR3: CASSLMYGVDTDTQYF
D: NA
J: TRBJ2-3
V: TRBV5-1
size: NA

DNA: TGTGCCAGCAGTGGGCTAGCGGGGGGTACAGATACGCAGTATTTT
CDR3: CASSGLAGGTDTQYF
D: TRBD2
J: TRBJ2-3
V: TRBV6-1
size: once

DNA: TGTGCCAGCAGTGAATTTCCAGGGACTGGAAACACCATATATTTT
CDR3: CASSEFPGTGNTIYF
D: NA
J: TRBJ1-3
V: TRBV25-1
size: NA

DNA: TGCAGTGCTGGGCAAAATATAGAAGCTTTCTTT
CDR3: CSAGQNIEAFF
D: NA
J: TRBJ1-1
V: TRBV20-1
size: NA

DNA: TGTGCCAGCAGCTCCGAGGCAGGGATCTATGGCTACACCTTC
CDR3: CASSSEAGIYGYTF
D: NA
J: TRBJ1-2
V: TRBV7-9
size: NA

DNA: TGTGCCAGCCGTGAAGGGACAGGGTTGTTTTTT
CDR3: CASREGTGLFF
D: TRBD1
J: TRBJ1-4
V: TRBV6-1
size: NA

DNA: TGTGCCAGCAGCTTAAGATCGAACACTGAAGCTTTCTTT
CDR3: CASSLRSNTEAFF
D: NA
J: TRBJ1-1
V: TRBV7-9
size: NA

DNA: TGCGCCAGCAGCTCCGGGACAGGGATTTACGAGCAGTACTTC
CDR3: CASSSGTGIYEQYF
D: TRBD1
J: TRBJ2-7
V: TRBV5-1
size: few

DNA: TGTGCCAGCGCCTCAGGGGGCGGGAGGGTTGAGACCCAGTACTTC
CDR3: CASASGGGRVETQYF
D: NA
J: TRBJ2-5
V: TRBV5-4
size: NA

DNA: TGTGCCAGCAGTTTTGCCTCTGGACGGAATCAGCCCCAGCATTTT
CDR3: CASSFASGRNQPQHF
D: NA
J: TRBJ1-5
V: TRBV28
size: NA

DNA: TGCAGCGTTGAGCGTTCCGGACAGGGTGAAGTAGGGATTCAGTACTTC
CDR3: CSVERSGQGEVGIQYF
D: TRBD1
J: TRBJ2-4
V: TRBV29-1
size: NA

DNA: TGTGCCAGCAGCATGGGACAGGGTAGGAATGGCTACACCTTC
CDR3: CASSMGQGRNGYTF
D: TRBD1
J: TRBJ1-2
V: TRBV7-8
size: NA

DNA: TGTGCCAGCAGTCCTCCAGGGTGGGGATATGAGCAGTTCTTC
CDR3: CASSPPGWGYEQFF
D: NA
J: TRBJ2-1
V: TRBV27
size: once

DNA: TGTGCCAGTCAACTACTAGCGACTAGCACAGATACGCAGTATTTT
CDR3: CASQLLATSTDTQYF
D: TRBD2
J: TRBJ2-3
V: TRBV6-1
size: NA

DNA: TGTGCCAGCAGCTTGGAAGGTTGGACTGAAGCTTTCTTT
CDR3: CASSLEGWTEAFF
D: NA
J: TRBJ1-1
V: TRBV5-6
size: NA

DNA: TGCGCCAGCAGCTCAACGACTAGCGGGAGGACTGGGGCCAACGTCCTGACTTTC
CDR3: CASSSTTSGRTGANVLTF
D: TRBD2
J: TRBJ2-6
V: TRBV5-1
size: NA

DNA: TGTGCCATCAGTGAGAGGGGTTCGAGTGAAAAACTGTTTTTT
CDR3: CAISERGSSEKLFF
D: NA
J: TRBJ1-4
V: TRBV10-3
size: NA

DNA: TGCGCCAGCAGCCAGACAGGGGGCAGGTACGAGCAGTACTTC
CDR3: CASSQTGGRYEQYF
D: TRBD1
J: TRBJ2-7
V: TRBV5-1
size: NA

DNA: TGTGCCTCCCAGGGGGGGACTAGCGGGAGTTATGAGTACTACAATGAGCAGTTCTTC
CDR3: CASQGGTSGSYEYYNEQFF
D: TRBD2
J: TRBJ2-1
V: TRBV30
size: NA

DNA: TGCGCCAGCAGCCAAGACGGACGGGAGACCCAGTACTTC
CDR3: CASSQDGRETQYF
D: NA
J: TRBJ2-5
V: TRBV4-1
size: NA

DNA: TGTGCCAGCAGTATGGACAGCTCCTACAATGAGCAGTTCTTC
CDR3: CASSMDSSYNEQFF
D: NA
J: TRBJ2-1
V: TRBV28
size: NA

DNA: TGTGCCAGCCTACGGGGAGGAGGGAGTGGTGAGCAGTTCTTC
CDR3: CASLRGGGSGEQFF
D: NA
J: TRBJ2-1
V: TRBV18
size: NA

DNA: TGTGCCTGGAGAGCCTACACTGAAGCTTTCTTT
CDR3: CAWRAYTEAFF
D: NA
J: TRBJ1-1
V: TRBV30
size: few

DNA: TGTGCCAGCTCACCACCCCTAAACACCATATATTTT
CDR3: CASSPPLNTIYF
D: NA
J: TRBJ1-3
V: TRBV18
size: NA

DNA: TGTGCCAGCAGCCCCTGGGACAGTATCTACGAGCAGTACTTC
CDR3: CASSPWDSIYEQYF
D: TRBD1
J: TRBJ2-7
V: TRBV11-2
size: NA

DNA: TGTGCCAGTAGTAGGGGTGTTGGTAGCAATCAGCCCCAGCATTTT
CDR3: CASSRGVGSNQPQHF
D: NA
J: TRBJ1-5
V: TRBV19
size: NA

DNA: TGTGCCAGCAGCCAAGAATACGGGTCCTACGAGCAGTACTTC
CDR3: CASSQEYGSYEQYF
D: NA
J: TRBJ2-7
V: TRBV14
size: NA

DNA: TGTGCCAGCAGCCCCGAGTATAGCAATCAGCCCCAGCATTTT
CDR3: CASSPEYSNQPQHF
D: NA
J: TRBJ1-5
V: TRBV6-4
size: NA

DNA: TGTGCCAGCAGCTTAGACAGGGGAAGGACCTACGAGCAGTACTTC
CDR3: CASSLDRGRTYEQYF
D: TRBD1
J: TRBJ2-7
V: TRBV7-9
size: NA

DNA: TGTGCCAGCACCCGGGTTAAGGCTAGCATCGATGAGCAGTTCTTC
CDR3: CASTRVKASIDEQFF
D: NA
J: TRBJ2-1
V: TRBV5-8
size: NA

DNA: TGTGCCAGCAGCAAATTTGGGGGCATCTCTTCATCGGGTCACGAGCAGTACTTC
CDR3: CASSKFGGISSSGHEQYF
D: NA
J: TRBJ2-7
V: TRBV21-1
size: NA

DNA: TGCGCCAGCAAAGAGGACAGCCCCGGTGGATTCTACGAGCAGTACTTC
CDR3: CASKEDSPGGFYEQYF
D: NA
J: TRBJ2-7
V: TRBV10-1
size: few

DNA: TGTGCCAGCAGCCCGGAAACAGGGAGCTACGAGCAGTACTTC
CDR3: CASSPETGSYEQYF
D: NA
J: TRBJ2-7
V: TRBV9
size: few

DNA: TGTGCCAGCAGCTTAAGTCCTGAAGCTTTCTTT
CDR3: CASSLSPEAFF
D: NA
J: TRBJ1-1
V: TRBV7-2
size: NA

DNA: TGTGCCAGCAGCGTAGAAGGGACTAGCAGGTTCAGTGAGCAGTTCTTC
CDR3: CASSVEGTSRFSEQFF
D: TRBD2
J: TRBJ2-1
V: TRBV9
size: NA

DNA: TGTGCCAGCAGTTGGGACGGGCATGGCAATGAGCAGTTCTTC
CDR3: CASSWDGHGNEQFF
D: NA
J: TRBJ2-1
V: TRBV27
size: NA

DNA: TGTGCCAGCTCCTCCTTTTACTCTGGAAACACCATATATTTT
CDR3: CASSSFYSGNTIYF
D: NA
J: TRBJ1-3
V: TRBV14
size: NA

DNA: TGTGCCAGCAGCGCAGGGAATTCCTACGAGCAGTACTTC
CDR3: CASSAGNSYEQYF
D: NA
J: TRBJ2-7
V: TRBV7-9
size: NA

DNA: TGTGCCAGCAGTTTAGGGGTGAGTCCTAGGGTCTACGAGCAGTACTTC
CDR3: CASSLGVSPRVYEQYF
D: NA
J: TRBJ2-7
V: TRBV28
size: NA

DNA: TGTGCCAGCAGCTTAGGCAAACAGCCCCAGCATTTT
CDR3: CASSLGKQPQHF
D: NA
J: TRBJ1-5
V: TRBV7-9
size: NA

DNA: TGTGCCAGCAGCTTAGATCGGACGGTCGGGGAGCTGTTTTTT
CDR3: CASSLDRTVGELFF
D: NA
J: TRBJ2-2
V: TRBV11-2
size: NA

DNA: TGTGCCAGCAGTCCGATTTTGGGACAGGGCTACGAGCAGTACTTC
CDR3: CASSPILGQGYEQYF
D: TRBD1
J: TRBJ2-7
V: TRBV6-1
size: NA

DNA: TGTGCCAGTAGTGAACAGGGGGCAATCGACTACACCTTC
CDR3: CASSEQGAIDYTF
D: TRBD1
J: TRBJ1-2
V: TRBV19
size: NA

DNA: TGTGCCAGCAGTTGGTTGGCGGGGGATACGCAGTATTTT
CDR3: CASSWLAGDTQYF
D: NA
J: TRBJ2-3
V: TRBV6-5
size: NA

DNA: TGCGCCAGCAGCCCGTTCCCCGGGACAGGGGGCAATCAGCCCCAGCATTTT
CDR3: CASSPFPGTGGNQPQHF
D: TRBD1
J: TRBJ1-5
V: TRBV4-1
size: NA

DNA: TGTGCCAGTAGCCTGGGACTAGCGGGGGGCATCGATGAGCAGTTCTTC
CDR3: CASSLGLAGGIDEQFF
D: TRBD2
J: TRBJ2-1
V: TRBV19
size: NA

DNA: TGTGCCAGCAGTGCTAAACAGCTTTTGGCTTTCTTT
CDR3: CASSAKQLLAFF
D: NA
J: TRBJ1-1
V: TRBV2
size: once

DNA: TGCGCCAGCAGCTTGGCCGGGGGGGCCCGGGATGGCTACACCTTC
CDR3: CASSLAGGARDGYTF
D: NA
J: TRBJ1-2
V: TRBV5-1
size: once

DNA: TGTGCCAGCTGGACTCCTGAGGAGACCCAGTACTTC
CDR3: CASWTPEETQYF
D: NA
J: TRBJ2-5
V: TRBV6-1
size: NA

DNA: TGTGCCAGCAGCTTAGATAATTGGGGTTACTCGACCGGGGAGCTGTTTTTT
CDR3: CASSLDNWGYSTGELFF
D: NA
J: TRBJ2-2
V: TRBV7-2
size: NA